The 23 T cell receptor beta chains below come from one sample, sequenced in a study of shared clonotypes between healthy human individuals. Libraries were prepared by immunoSEQ multiplex PCR; TCRdb keeps only in-frame clonotypes and omits some of them. The sample consists of roughly 1.5 million clones, 95% to 99% of them appearing once. The sample comprised naive CD4+ T cells sorted from blood. Subset here: CD45RA+ positively selected. The receptors shown here come from a man aged 25 to 45 in good health.

As regards this clone: The same CDR3 also results from other DNA sequences found in this sample. The chain couples TRBV7-2 to TRBJ1-5; no clear D gene. In germline, CDR1 is SGHTA, CDR2 FQGNSA. The CDR3 runs 12 residues. Trimming pared 5 bases from V and 6 bases from J, leaving 8 bases between. CDR3 in DNA: TGTGCCAGCAGCCCGCCCGGTCAGCCCCAGCATTTT. Protein: CASSPPGQPQHF. The full variable domain, rest sourced from reference TRBV7-2 and TRBJ1-5, is GAGVSQSPSNKVTEKGKDVELRCDPISGHTALYWYRQSLGQGLEFLIYFQGNSAPDKSGLPSDRFSAERTGGSVSTLTIQRTQQEDSAVYLCASSPPGQPQHFGDGTRLSIL.

This clone showed up just once. The gene calls are TRBV7-9 and TRBJ2-5; D is undetermined. CDR1 and CDR2 (germline): SEHNR, FQNEAQ (reference sequence). The germline V and J ends were trimmed by 3 bases and 4 bases, with 18 bases remaining between them. The CDR3 sequence is 16 residues long. The CDR3 nucleotides read TGTGCCAGCAGCTTTAACTTAGGGAAGTGGGCAGAGACCCAGTACTTC. Translation gives CASSFNLGKWAETQYF.

The chain employs TRBV7-2 and TRBJ1-2; 9 bases agree with TRBD1. CDR3 length: 12 residues. The V gene's germline CDR1 is SGHTA and CDR2 FQGNSA. V lost 5 bases, J lost 8 bases, and 3 bases stayed unmatched. The CDR3 DNA sequence: TGTGCCAGCAGCACAGGGGGCTGGGGCTACACCTTC. This gives the protein CASSTGGWGYTF.

The chain links TRBV5-5 to TRBJ2-7, with a weak D call TRBD2 (6 bases). The CDR3 loop spans 15 amino acids. Germline V gene sequence: CDR1 SGHKS, CDR2 YYEKEE (reference sequence). V lost 0 bases to trimming and J lost 2 bases, with 12 bases between them. The CDR3 loop is CASSLDPAGTYEQYF. The CDR3 DNA sequence: TGTGCCAGCAGCTTGGATCCAGCGGGCACCTACGAGCAGTACTTC.

V and J are TRBV14 and TRBJ2-2; 10 nucleotides align to TRBD2. Per the germline V gene, CDR1 is SGHDN and CDR2 is FVKESK. V was clipped by 0 bases and J by 7 bases; unmatched bases: 8. The CDR3 contains 17 residues. In nucleotides, the CDR3 is TGTGCCAGCAGCCAAGATCCTGGGCTAGCGGGAGTCGGGGAGCTGTTTTTT. The encoded protein is CASSQDPGLAGVGELFF.

The rearrangement links TRBV4-2 to TRBJ2-1; TRBD2 agrees at 16 bases. Germline V gene sequence: CDR1 LGHNA, CDR2 YNFKEQ. V was pared by 4 bases and J by 7 bases, with 10 bases of the junction left unmatched. This CDR3 contains 18 residues. The DNA for the CDR3 is TGTGCCAGCAGCCGGTCCGGGACTAGCGGGAGGGTGGGGAATGAGCAGTTCTTC. This translates into CASSRSGTSGRVGNEQFF.

The CDR3 loop reads CASSTGTGITYEQYF. In nucleotides, the CDR3 is TGTGCCAGCTCAACTGGGACAGGAATCACCTACGAGCAGTACTTC. J is TRBJ2-7 and V is TRBV18, with 8 bases matching TRBD1. This CDR3 is 15 amino acids long. J gave up 2 bases and V 5 bases, and 8 bases lay outside the gene matches. CDR1 is KGHSH, CDR2 LQKENI, per germline.

The chain carries TRBV6-6 and TRBJ2-3; a weak D match, TRBD1 (6 bases). Trimming left V 6 bases short and J 5 bases short, with 15 bases between. In germline, CDR1 is MNHNY, CDR2 SVGAGI (reference sequence). This CDR3 is 14 amino acids long. This CDR3 reads CASRLAGAKDTQYF. The CDR3 coding sequence is TGTGCCAGCAGATTAGCAGGGGCTAAAGATACGCAGTATTTT.

The chain employs TRBV19 and TRBJ2-2; no firm D call. Trimming pared 3 bases from V and 6 bases from J, leaving 8 bases between. This CDR3 comprises 13 residues. Germline V gene lookup returns CDR1 LNHDA and CDR2 SQIVND (reference sequence). The chain's CDR3 is CASSIPAPGELFF. The CDR3 coding sequence is TGTGCCAGTAGTATCCCTGCGCCCGGGGAGCTGTTTTTT. Full variable domain (rest looked up from reference TRBV19 and TRBJ2-2): DGGITQSPKYLFRKEGQNVTLSCEQNLNHDAMYWYRQDPGQGLRLIYYSQIVNDFQKGDIAEGYSVSREKKESFPLTVTSAQKNPTAFYLCASSIPAPGELFFGEGSRLTVL.

This chain links TRBV7-9 with TRBJ2-1; D is perhaps TRBD1 (6 bases). This CDR3 comprises 13 residues. The V end lost 5 bases, the J end lost 7 bases, and 12 bases lay between the germline ends. Germline lookup yields CDR1 SEHNR and CDR2 FQNEAQ (reference sequence). Written as DNA, the CDR3 is TGTGCCAGCAGCCTCAGGACAGCTAATGAGCAGTTCTTC. Its protein is CASSLRTANEQFF. The variable domain in full, with the rest retrieved from reference TRBV7-9 and TRBJ2-1, is DTGVSQNPRHKITKRGQNVTFRCDPISEHNRLYWYRQTLGQGPEFLTYFQNEAQLEKSRLLSDRFSAERPKGSFSTLEIQRTEQGDSAMYLCASSLRTANEQFFGPGTRLTVL.

This chain uses TRBV10-3 with TRBJ1-1; D gene unclear. This CDR3 is 13 amino acids long. The V end lost 6 bases, the J end lost 0 bases, and 8 bases lay between the germline ends. CDR1 and CDR2 from the germline V gene are ENHRY and SYGVKD. CDR3 nucleotides: TGTGCCATCAGAGCCGCGATGAACACTGAAGCTTTCTTT. Residues: CAIRAAMNTEAFF.

CDR3 sequence: CASSHQGAVTGELFF. The CDR3 coding sequence is TGTGCCAGCAGCCACCAGGGGGCGGTCACCGGGGAGCTGTTTTTT. V gene TRBV14 combines with J gene TRBJ2-2; 8 bases line up with TRBD1. Germline CDR1 reads SGHDN; CDR2 reads FVKESK. The CDR3 contains 15 residues. With V trimmed by 3 bases and J by 4 bases, 4 bases remained unmatched.

J is TRBJ2-7 and V is TRBV14; TRBD1 aligns across 9 bases. The germline gives CDR1 SGHDN, CDR2 FVKESK. The CDR3 covers 18 residues. V lost 0 bases to trimming and J lost 0 bases; unmatched junction nucleotides: 9. The CDR3 DNA sequence: TGTGCCAGCAGCCAAGAGGGACAGGGCTGGTTAAGCTCCTACGAGCAGTACTTC. Translated, it gives CASSQEGQGWLSSYEQYF.

The chain uses TRBV5-1 and TRBJ1-4; D perhaps matches TRBD1 (5 bases). V was trimmed by 0 bases and J by 8 bases, leaving 17 bases between them. The CDR3 totals 16 residues. From germline, CDR1 is SGHRS and CDR2 YFSETQ. The CDR3 spells CASSLATAGKGEKLFF. CDR3 in DNA: TGCGCCAGCAGCTTGGCAACGGCAGGGAAAGGAGAAAAACTGTTTTTT.

This chain connects TRBV6-1 to TRBJ2-7; no clear D gene. Germline V lookup: CDR1 MNHNS, CDR2 SASEGT. Trimming took off 7 bases at V and 10 bases at J, with 11 bases between the two ends. The CDR3 has 10 residues. In DNA form, the CDR3 reads TGTGCCAGCATTGGCACCGTACAGTACTTC. As protein: CASIGTVQYF.

The chain uses TRBV2 and TRBJ1-5; D perhaps matches TRBD1 (6 bases). The CDR3 has 16 amino acids. Germline-derived CDR1 and CDR2 are SNHLY and FYNNEI. The V end lost 2 bases, the J end lost 2 bases, and 13 bases lay between the germline ends. CDR3 region: CASSERGRGGNQPQHF. CDR3 nucleotides: TGTGCCAGCAGTGAACGCGGCAGGGGAGGCAATCAGCCCCAGCATTTT.

The chain has TRBV9 and TRBJ2-2; D might be TRBD1 (5 bases). Germline assignment: CDR1 SGDLS and CDR2 YYNGEE. The CDR3 is made up of 15 amino acids. The germline V and J ends were trimmed by 3 bases and 4 bases, with 13 bases remaining between them. CDR3 nucleotides: TGTGCCAGCAGCGAGACCCCTCAGGGCACCGGGGAGCTGTTTTTT. Translated: CASSETPQGTGELFF. Full variable domain (outside the CDR3, taken from reference TRBV9 and TRBJ2-2): DSGVTQTPKHLITATGQRVTLRCSPRSGDLSVYWYQQSLDQGLQFLIQYYNGEERAKGNILERFSAQQFPDLHSELNLSSLELGDSALYFCASSETPQGTGELFFGEGSRLTVL.

This chain uses TRBV5-5 with TRBJ1-2; D gene unclear. Trimming shortened V by 0 bases and J by 7 bases, and 16 bases separated the two germline ends. This CDR3 spans 15 amino acids. In germline, CDR1 is SGHKS, CDR2 YYEKEE (reference sequence). The DNA of the CDR3 is TGTGCCAGCAGCTTGGCTCTTGGTTCAAGTTTTGGCTACACCTTC. Encoded protein: CASSLALGSSFGYTF.

This rearrangement joins TRBV10-1 to TRBJ2-1, with 8 nucleotides matching TRBD2. This CDR3 comprises 15 residues. J lost 10 bases, V lost 0 bases, and 8 bases had no gene match. Germline loops: CDR1 WNHNN, CDR2 SYGVQD (reference sequence). The CDR3 protein is CASSESGLVVGEQFF. CDR3 bases: TGCGCCAGCAGTGAGTCGGGACTAGTAGTAGGGGAGCAGTTCTTC.

This clone has only a few counts. Other nucleotide sequences in the sample specify the same CDR3. The chain recombines TRBV18 with TRBJ2-5; D is ambiguous. Trimming cost V 1 base and J 5 bases, with 2 bases left between them. The V gene's germline CDR1 is KGHSH and CDR2 LQKENI. This CDR3 is 11 amino acids long. The CDR3 DNA is TGTGCCAGCTCACCACGGGAGACCCAGTACTTC. Encoded protein: CASSPRETQYF.

This sequence joins TRBV9 and TRBJ2-1; TRBD2 aligns across 11 bases. The ends lost 1 base at V and 9 bases at J; junction bases unmatched: 15. This CDR3 contains 18 residues. CDR1 is SGDLS, CDR2 YYNGEE, per germline. This chain's CDR3 is CASSVTTSGRTSHGEQFF. CDR3 sequence (DNA): TGTGCCAGCAGCGTAACAACTAGCGGGAGAACTTCCCACGGTGAGCAGTTCTTC.

The rearrangement joins TRBV29-1 to TRBJ1-3; 7 nucleotides line up with TRBD1. V gave up 6 bases and J gave up 4 bases; unmatched junction bases: 6. This CDR3 contains 13 residues. Germline V CDR1 and CDR2: SQVTM, ANQGSEA. This CDR3 reads CSVTGVVGNTIYF. DNA of the CDR3: TGCAGCGTAACAGGGGTGGTGGGAAACACCATATATTTT.

This chain joins TRBV5-1 and TRBJ2-1; the match to TRBD2 covers 11 bases. Germline CDR1 reads SGHRS; CDR2 reads YFSETQ. V was pared by 4 bases and J by 10 bases, with 4 bases of the junction left unmatched. The CDR3 covers 13 residues. Here the CDR3 DNA reads TGCGCCAGCAGCCGGACTAGCGGGCTGGAGCAGTTCTTC. Protein sequence: CASSRTSGLEQFF.